One and the same sample provided the 17 T cell receptor beta chains below, sequenced in a study of beta chain features in type 1 diabetes. The authors reverse transcribed all of the isolated RNA, so sequencing captured expressed TCRB transcripts. TCRdb's copy holds only in-frame clones and misses some; the assay was immunoSEQ multiplex PCR. The repertoire includes around 340,000 clones, less than 10% of them detected once, and less than 0.45% sits in the top ten. What was sequenced was central memory CD4+ T cells from blood. Receptors were obtained from a woman in her late teens or twenties in good health.

This clone was found a few times. The CDR3 here is CASSHPSRDGTDTQYF. The CDR3 DNA reads TGCGCCAGCAGCCATCCCAGCAGGGATGGTACAGATACGCAGTATTTT. The chain uses TRBV4-3 and TRBJ2-3, with D maybe TRBD1 (5 bases). The CDR3 is 16 amino acids. V lost 3 bases to trimming and J lost 3 bases, with 16 bases between them. Germline-derived CDR1 and CDR2 are LGHNA and YSLEER.

There are many counts of this clone. The chain is built from TRBV5-6 and TRBJ2-3, with 11 nucleotides matching TRBD1. The germline CDR1 and CDR2 sequences are SGHDT and YYEEEE. J gave up 7 bases and V 0 bases, and 4 bases lay outside the gene matches. This CDR3 spans 15 amino acids. CDR3 sequence (DNA): TGTGCCAGCAGCTTGGAGGGGACAGGGGGATATACGCAGTATTTT. Translation gives CASSLEGTGGYTQYF.

The chain employs TRBV11-2 and TRBJ2-1; TRBD2 is a possible D gene (6 bases). Deletions cut 0 bases from V and 8 bases from J, with 11 bases between. The V gene's germline CDR1 is SGHAT and CDR2 FQNNGV. This CDR3 is built from 14 residues. The CDR3 bases are TGTGCCAGCAGCTTAGATCGGAGGGTCCATGAGCAGTTCTTC. Protein product: CASSLDRRVHEQFF.

A few counts support this clone. The chain uses TRBV7-9 and TRBJ1-2; D is undetermined. The V gene's germline CDR1 is SEHNR and CDR2 FQNEAQ (reference sequence). This CDR3 comprises 13 residues. Trimming pared 1 base from V and 8 bases from J, leaving 11 bases between. CDR3 DNA: TGTGCCAGCAGCTTAGTAACGGATTCGGGCTACACCTTC. It encodes CASSLVTDSGYTF.

This clone was detected ten times or more. The gene calls are TRBV2 and TRBJ2-1; no clear D gene. This CDR3 comprises 13 residues. In germline, CDR1 is SNHLY, CDR2 FYNNEI. Trimming pared 7 bases from V and 5 bases from J, leaving 12 bases between. CDR3 sequence (DNA): TGTGCCAGCAACGTCCGTAGGGACAATGAGCAGTTCTTC. Translating gives CASNVRRDNEQFF.

This clone occurred many times. The rearrangement uses TRBV7-2 and TRBJ1-3, with D possibly TRBD1 on 5 matching bases. The V end was cut by 3 bases, the J end by 3 bases, with 12 bases between. Germline CDR1 reads SGHTA; CDR2 reads FQGNSA. The CDR3 runs 15 residues. DNA for the CDR3: TGTGCCAGCAGCTTTGGGTCAGGGAATGGAAACACCATATATTTT. Translation gives CASSFGSGNGNTIYF. Full variable domain (remainder filled in from reference TRBV7-2 and TRBJ1-3): GAGVSQSPSNKVTEKGKDVELRCDPISGHTALYWYRQSLGQGLEFLIYFQGNSAPDKSGLPSDRFSAERTGGSVSTLTIQRTQQEDSAVYLCASSFGSGNGNTIYFGEGSWLTVV.

This clone was recorded many times. The gene calls are TRBV4-1 and TRBJ2-7; 7 bases are a match to TRBD1. Trimming removed 4 bases from V and 4 bases from J; junction bases left unmatched: 10. The CDR3 extends over 15 amino acids. Germline assignment: CDR1 MGHRA and CDR2 YSYEKL. As DNA, the CDR3 is TGCGCCAGCAGCCTCCGGGACAGCGTCGGGTACGAGCAGTACTTC. It is translated as CASSLRDSVGYEQYF.

This clone was counted a few times. The chain links TRBV10-3 to TRBJ2-5, with D uncertain. Trimming pared 3 bases from V and 2 bases from J, leaving 7 bases between. The length of the CDR3 is 13 residues. Germline loops: CDR1 ENHRY, CDR2 SYGVKD. This CDR3 is CAISDLQQETQYF. CDR3 DNA sequence: TGTGCCATCAGTGATCTCCAGCAAGAGACCCAGTACTTC.

This clone was counted ten times or more. The rearrangement joins TRBV7-2 to TRBJ2-3; 10 positions agree with TRBD2. With 2 bases clipped from V and 5 bases from J, the junction kept 4 bases outside the gene matches. The CDR3 runs 15 residues. CDR1 and CDR2 (germline): SGHTA, FQGNSA. CDR3 region: CASSLLAGAVDTQYF. CDR3 sequence (DNA): TGTGCCAGCAGCTTACTAGCGGGAGCCGTAGATACGCAGTATTTT.

This clone was counted a few times. One junction end disagrees with the germline gene, perhaps due to a read error. The gene calls are TRBV18 and TRBJ2-7, with 8 bases identical to TRBD2. Germline V gene lookup returns CDR1 KGHSH and CDR2 LQKENI. This CDR3 is built from 16 residues. The DNA for the CDR3 is TGTGCCAGCTCACCTCCGGGACTAGGCTCTCTCGGCGAGCAGTGCTTC. Translation: CASSPPGLGSLGEQCF.

This clone showed up just a few times. This chain connects TRBV29-1 to TRBJ2-1; 12 bases line up with TRBD2. CDR1 and CDR2 from the germline V gene are SQVTM and ANQGSEA. The trim removed 4 bases at V and 5 bases at J, leaving 3 bases unmatched. The CDR3 runs 14 residues. CDR3 coding DNA: TGCAGCGTTGCCCCTAGCGGGAGGGACAATGAGCAGTTCTTC. This encodes CSVAPSGRDNEQFF.

Many counts were recorded for this clone. The CDR3 DNA is TGTGCCAGCAGTTACGGACTAGCGGGAGGGTACAATGAGCAGTTCTTC. Its translation: CASSYGLAGGYNEQFF. The genes are TRBV5-4 and TRBJ2-1, with 15 bases aligning to TRBD2. V lost 5 bases and J lost 4; bases outside the gene matches: 4. Germline loops: CDR1 SGHNT, CDR2 YYREEE (reference sequence). This CDR3 spans 16 amino acids.

Only a few counts were recorded for this clone. The chain carries TRBV9 and TRBJ2-2; TRBD2 agrees at 13 bases. This CDR3 has 17 amino acids. The germline V gene has CDR1 SGDLS and CDR2 YYNGEE. Germline trimming cut 3 bases from V and 6 bases from J; bases unmatched to any gene: 8. The CDR3 sequence is CASSGTSGSVLSGELFF. DNA for the CDR3: TGTGCCAGCAGCGGGACTAGCGGGAGTGTTTTGTCCGGGGAGCTGTTTTTT.

The rearrangement joins TRBV4-1 to TRBJ2-6; 7 bases match TRBD1. J gave up 6 bases and V 0 bases, and 5 bases lay outside the gene matches. Germline V CDR1 and CDR2: MGHRA, YSYEKL. This CDR3 has 16 amino acids. The CDR3 nucleotides read TGCGCCAGCAGCCAAGAGGGACAGTCTATGGCCAACGTCCTGACTTTC. The encoded protein is CASSQEGQSMANVLTF.

The chain has TRBV10-3 and TRBJ2-5, with 10 bases matching TRBD2. Germline V gene lookup returns CDR1 ENHRY and CDR2 SYGVKD. V shed 9 bases and J 7 bases; nucleotides not matched to a gene: 8. The CDR3 length is 13 residues. The chain's CDR3 is CAIRGTSDGTQYF. The DNA of the CDR3 is TGTGCCATAAGGGGGACTAGCGACGGGACCCAGTACTTC.

The genes are TRBV29-1 and TRBJ2-7; D is perhaps TRBD1 (5 bases). The CDR3 loop spans 17 amino acids. Looked up from germline, CDR1 is SQVTM and CDR2 is ANQGSEA. Trimming cost V 0 bases and J 5 bases, with 23 bases left between them. CDR3: CSVEDIWGREESHEQYF. The CDR3 DNA sequence: TGCAGCGTTGAAGATATCTGGGGCAGGGAAGAGTCCCACGAGCAGTACTTC.

V is TRBV7-2 and J is TRBJ2-7; possible D gene TRBD2, 6 bases. Germline V gene sequence: CDR1 SGHTA, CDR2 FQGNSA. This CDR3 contains 15 residues. V was trimmed by 7 bases and J by 4 bases, leaving 20 bases between them. CDR3 DNA: TGTGCCAGCACCTTGGGGGACTCCCCTAATTACGAGCAGTACTTC. Encoded protein: CASTLGDSPNYEQYF.